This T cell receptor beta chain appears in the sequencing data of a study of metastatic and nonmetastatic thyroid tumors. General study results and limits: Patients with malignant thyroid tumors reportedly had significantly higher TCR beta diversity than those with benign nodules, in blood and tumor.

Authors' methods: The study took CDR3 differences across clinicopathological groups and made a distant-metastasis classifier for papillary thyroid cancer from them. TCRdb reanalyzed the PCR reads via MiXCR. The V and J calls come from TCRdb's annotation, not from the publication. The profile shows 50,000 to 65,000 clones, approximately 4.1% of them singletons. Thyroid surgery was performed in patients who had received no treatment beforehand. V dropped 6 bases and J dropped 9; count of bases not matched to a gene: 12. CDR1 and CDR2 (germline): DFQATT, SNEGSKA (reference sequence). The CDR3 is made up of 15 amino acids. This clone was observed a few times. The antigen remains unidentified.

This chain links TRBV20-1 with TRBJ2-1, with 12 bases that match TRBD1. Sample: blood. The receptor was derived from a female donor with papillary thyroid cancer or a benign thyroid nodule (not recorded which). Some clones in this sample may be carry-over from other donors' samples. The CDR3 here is CSANRGQGARSEQFF. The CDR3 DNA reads TGCAGTGCCAACCGGGGACAGGGGGCGCGTAGTGAGCAGTTCTTC.